One and the same sample provided the 27 T cell receptor beta chains below, sequenced in a study of Ad26.COV2.S vaccination and SARS-CoV-2 variants. Treatment meaning: roughly 18 received Ad26.COV2.S at low or high dose, single or two shots; about 5 received placebo; per-sample allocation not given. Sampling was done on day 63 after the first vaccine or placebo injection. Data came from immunoSEQ multiplex PCR; TCRdb stores just in-frame clones and leaves some out. The data hold about 500,000 clones, with approximately 90% observed a single time. The specimen comprised peripheral blood, sampled in a trial of Ad26.COV2.S vaccine versus placebo. Receptors were obtained from a person aged 18 to 65 who received the Ad26.COV2.S COVID-19 vaccine or a placebo.

This chain's CDR3 is CASSQDPGLIRTQYF. The CDR3 DNA sequence: TGCGCCAGCAGCCAAGATCCCGGGCTGATAAGGACCCAGTACTTC. The V gene is TRBV4-1, the J gene TRBJ2-5; D is undetermined. Germline CDR1 and CDR2: MGHRA and YSYEKL. Trimming pared 0 bases from V and 7 bases from J, leaving 15 bases between. CDR3 length equals 15 residues.

This chain links TRBV9 with TRBJ1-3; possibly TRBD1 for D (5 bases). Germline V lookup: CDR1 SGDLS, CDR2 YYNGEE. The CDR3 contains 17 residues. V lost 4 bases and J 0 bases, leaving 17 bases between the germline ends. CDR3 DNA: TGTGCCAGCAGCCGAAGGTGGGGGGGGAGCTCTGGAAACACCATATATTTT. Its translation: CASSRRWGGSSGNTIYF.

The chain joins TRBV12-3 or TRBV12-4 to TRBJ2-3, with D unresolved. CDR3 length: 13 amino acids. The V end was cut by 3 bases, the J end by 2 bases, with 6 bases between. CDR3 sequence: CASSFLDTDTQYF. In DNA, the CDR3 is TGTGCCAGCAGTTTTCTGGACACAGATACGCAGTATTTT.

This clone was seen a few times. V and J are TRBV7-8 and TRBJ1-1, with TRBD1 identical over 9 bases. This CDR3 is 20 amino acids long. Trimming removed 0 bases from V and 1 base from J; junction bases left unmatched: 15. CDR1 is SGHVS, CDR2 FQNEAQ, per germline. CDR3 DNA sequence: TGTGCCAGCAGCTTAGCTAGGATAAAGACAGGGGGAGGAGGGAACACTGAAGCTTTCTTT. Residues: CASSLARIKTGGGGNTEAFF. Using reference TRBV7-8 and TRBJ1-1 for the parts outside the CDR3, the full variable domain is GAGVSQSPRYKVAKRGQDVALRCDPISGHVSLFWYQQALGQGPEFLTYFQNEAQLDKSGLPSDRFFAERPEGSVSTLKIQRTQQEDSAVYLCASSLARIKTGGGGNTEAFFGQGTRLTVV.

This chain uses TRBV28 with TRBJ2-3; maybe TRBD2 (6 bases). V was pared by 3 bases and J by 0 bases, with 13 bases between. There are 16 residues in the CDR3. Germline CDR1 and CDR2: MDHEN and SYDVKM. CDR3: CASSLAVSGSTDTQYF. CDR3 DNA sequence: TGTGCCAGCAGTTTGGCAGTTAGCGGAAGCACAGATACGCAGTATTTT.

V and J are TRBV14 and TRBJ2-7; no clear D. Germline values: CDR1 SGHDN, CDR2 FVKESK. Trimming removed 3 bases at V and 0 bases at J, with 3 bases between. The CDR3 runs to 12 residues. DNA of the CDR3: TGTGCCAGCAGCCACACCTCCTACGAGCAGTACTTC. It translates to CASSHTSYEQYF.

The chain recombines TRBV29-1 with TRBJ1-1, with a tentative D call TRBD1 (6 bases). Germline V gives CDR1 SQVTM, CDR2 ANQGSEA. V shed 4 bases and J shed 1 base, with 10 bases lying between them. The CDR3 contains 13 residues. The CDR3, as DNA: TGCAGCGTTGGGGGGACAAGGAACACTGAAGCTTTCTTT. Translating it yields CSVGGTRNTEAFF. Looking up the rest from reference TRBV29-1 and TRBJ1-1 gives the full variable domain: SAVISQKPSRDICQRGTSLTIQCQVDSQVTMMFWYRQQPGQSLTLIATANQGSEATYESGFVIDKFPISRPNLTFSTLTVSNMSPEDSSIYLCSVGGTRNTEAFFGQGTRLTVV.

This chain connects TRBV29-1 to TRBJ2-3, with 10 bases that match TRBD1. The CDR3 runs to 14 residues. Germline trimming cut 1 base from V and 4 bases from J; bases unmatched to any gene: 2. The V gene's germline CDR1 is SQVTM and CDR2 ANQGSEA. CDR3 sequence reads: CSVEGQGASDTQYF. The CDR3 DNA reads as TGCAGCGTTGAAGGACAGGGGGCCTCAGATACGCAGTATTTT.

The CDR3 sequence is CASSLRGFATNEKLFF. The CDR3 DNA is TGTGCCAGTAGTTTAAGGGGCTTTGCAACTAATGAAAAACTGTTTTTT. The chain employs TRBV19 and TRBJ1-4; D might be TRBD1 (5 bases). Germline CDR1 reads LNHDA; CDR2 reads SQIVND (reference sequence). The germline V and J ends were trimmed by 5 bases and 0 bases, with 13 bases remaining between them. The CDR3 totals 16 residues.

The sample holds one count of this clone. This chain joins TRBV7-8 and TRBJ2-1, with TRBD2 identical over 8 bases. Per the germline V gene, CDR1 is SGHVS and CDR2 is FQNEAQ. The CDR3 totals 15 residues. V was pared by 5 bases and J by 2 bases, with 5 bases of the junction left unmatched. The CDR3 nucleotides read TGTGCCAGCAGCCAGCGGGGGTCAGCCTACAATGAGCAGTTCTTC. This sequence encodes CASSQRGSAYNEQFF.

The chain employs TRBV4-1 and TRBJ1-5; D unclear. V was pared by 1 base and J by 0 bases, with 13 bases between. From germline, CDR1 is MGHRA and CDR2 YSYEKL. This CDR3 is built from 17 residues. CDR3 nucleotide sequence: TGCGCCAGCAGCCAAGTTCCGGCAACTCATAGCAATCAGCCCCAGCATTTT. The encoded protein is CASSQVPATHSNQPQHF.

The chain is built from TRBV2 and TRBJ2-4, with TRBD2 matching over 12 bases. Germline loops: CDR1 SNHLY, CDR2 FYNNEI. Trimming cost V 6 bases and J 8 bases; bases outside gene matches: 2. CDR3 length equals 13 residues. CDR3 sequence: CASRGLAGYIQYF. The CDR3 DNA is TGTGCCAGCAGAGGACTAGCGGGATACATTCAGTACTTC.

The rearrangement links TRBV7-9 to TRBJ1-1; 7 positions match TRBD1. The CDR3 length is 14 residues. CDR1 is SEHNR and CDR2 is FQNEAQ in the germline V gene (reference sequence). Trimming at V came to 3 bases and at J to 0 bases, leaving 1 base not matched to a gene. In DNA form, the CDR3 reads TGTGCCAGCAGCTTGACAGGGTTGAACACTGAAGCTTTCTTT. This sequence encodes CASSLTGLNTEAFF.

The V gene is TRBV5-4, the J gene TRBJ2-5; TRBD2 aligns across 7 bases. CDR1 and CDR2 (germline): SGHNT, YYREEE (reference sequence). The CDR3 has 13 residues. With V trimmed by 2 bases and J by 4 bases, 2 bases remained unmatched. The CDR3 DNA sequence: TGTGCCAGCAGCTTCGGGGAGGGAGAGACCCAGTACTTC. Encoded protein: CASSFGEGETQYF.

Only one count was recorded for this clone. The V and J genes are TRBV27 and TRBJ1-6; perhaps TRBD1 as D (5 bases). The V and J ends lost 6 bases and 9 bases respectively, with 15 bases between them. Germline V lookup: CDR1 MNHEY, CDR2 SMNVEV (reference sequence). The length of the CDR3 is 14 residues. CDR3 amino acids: CASRGTLSPSPLHF. The DNA for the CDR3 is TGTGCCAGCAGGGGGACCCTCAGCCCTTCACCCCTCCACTTT.

The chain couples TRBV7-8 to TRBJ2-7; TRBD1 agrees at 7 bases. The CDR3 extends over 14 amino acids. The trim removed 0 bases at V and 3 bases at J, leaving 2 bases unmatched. The germline V gene has CDR1 SGHVS and CDR2 FQNEAQ. The CDR3 sequence is CASSLATGVYEQYF. The DNA for the CDR3 is TGTGCCAGCAGCTTAGCAACAGGGGTCTACGAGCAGTACTTC.

The sample holds many counts of this clone. The chain combines TRBV14 with TRBJ2-7; a possible D gene is TRBD2 (6 bases). CDR1 is SGHDN and CDR2 is FVKESK in the germline V gene. The CDR3 length is 12 residues. V lost 4 bases to trimming and J lost 5 bases, with 9 bases between them. CDR3 coding DNA: TGTGCCAGCAGCCGACTAGTTGACGAGCAGTACTTC. Translation: CASSRLVDEQYF.

This clone appeared once. The DNA of the CDR3 is TGTGCCAGCAGGCTCAACAGGGGCGGGTGGTACGAGCAGTACTTC. Amino acid sequence: CASRLNRGGWYEQYF. The chain has TRBV7-2 and TRBJ2-7, with 7 bases identical to TRBD1. The CDR3 consists of 15 residues. Germline CDR1 SGHTA, CDR2 FQGNSA. V lost 6 bases to trimming and J lost 4 bases; unmatched junction nucleotides: 12.

The chain couples TRBV5-1 to TRBJ2-7; D not resolved. V lost 0 bases and J 0 bases, leaving 13 bases between the germline ends. Germline CDR1 is SGHRS and CDR2 is YFSETQ. The CDR3 contains 16 residues. The CDR3 DNA reads TGCGCCAGCAGCTTGGGGGTCAGGCGCTCCTCCTACGAGCAGTACTTC. It codes for CASSLGVRRSSYEQYF.

The rearrangement uses TRBV9 and TRBJ2-7; no clear D gene. Trimming removed 0 bases at V and 2 bases at J, with 12 bases between. The CDR3 is 15 amino acids. Germline V gene lookup returns CDR1 SGDLS and CDR2 YYNGEE. CDR3 DNA: TGTGCCAGCAGCGTAGGGCAGGCATTTACCTACGAGCAGTACTTC. This sequence encodes CASSVGQAFTYEQYF.

The chain couples TRBV5-1 to TRBJ2-1; 9 bases map to TRBD1. The V and J ends lost 4 bases and 2 bases, in that order; junction bases with no gene match: 4. The CDR3 is 15 amino acids. Germline assignment: CDR1 SGHRS and CDR2 YFSETQ. CDR3 nucleotides: TGCGCCAGCAGCCGGGACAGGGTCGCCTACAATGAGCAGTTCTTC. Translated: CASSRDRVAYNEQFF.

The chain carries TRBV18 and TRBJ2-7; 11 bases align to TRBD1. CDR3 length: 15 residues. V lost 5 bases, J lost 6 bases, and 9 bases stayed unmatched. Germline V CDR1 and CDR2: KGHSH, LQKENI. The CDR3 DNA follows: TGTGCCAGCTCAACCTCCGGGACAGGGGGGGTCGAGCAGTACTTC. It is translated as CASSTSGTGGVEQYF.

J is TRBJ1-5 and V is TRBV2; 7 nucleotides line up with TRBD1. With 5 bases clipped from V and 4 bases from J, the junction kept 2 bases outside the gene matches. Germline CDR1 SNHLY, CDR2 FYNNEI. The length of the CDR3 is 13 residues. This chain's CDR3 is CASSPTGNQPQHF. DNA for the CDR3: TGTGCCAGCAGTCCGACAGGGAATCAGCCCCAGCATTTT.

V and J are TRBV5-5 and TRBJ1-2; no clear D gene. In germline, CDR1 is SGHKS, CDR2 YYEKEE (reference sequence). V lost 1 base to trimming and J lost 0 bases, with 7 bases between them. This CDR3 spans 14 amino acids. The CDR3 region has the DNA TGTGCCAGCAGCTTGACAGCCGCTAACTATGGCTACACCTTC. Encoded protein: CASSLTAANYGYTF.

The chain carries TRBV4-1 and TRBJ2-3; the match to TRBD2 covers 8 bases. The CDR3 covers 17 residues. Trimming removed 1 base from V and 3 bases from J; junction bases left unmatched: 9. Germline V gene sequence: CDR1 MGHRA, CDR2 YSYEKL. This CDR3 is CASSQVIRGGRTDTQYF. In DNA, the CDR3 is TGCGCCAGCAGCCAAGTTATTCGGGGGGGCCGTACAGATACGCAGTATTTT.

The chain links TRBV2 to TRBJ1-1; possible D gene TRBD1, 6 bases. The germline V and J ends were trimmed by 2 bases and 1 base, with 8 bases remaining between them. The CDR3 length is 14 residues. CDR1 is SNHLY and CDR2 is FYNNEI in the germline V gene. In nucleotides, the CDR3 is TGTGCCAGCAGTGAACTGGGGGCGAACACTGAAGCTTTCTTT. This gives the protein CASSELGANTEAFF.

This rearrangement joins TRBV5-4 to TRBJ1-5; possible D gene TRBD1, 5 bases. Germline V gene sequence: CDR1 SGHNT, CDR2 YYREEE (reference sequence). Between the trimmed V and J ends, which lost 0 bases and 7 bases, there was a span of 14 bases. The CDR3 loop spans 15 amino acids. The CDR3 DNA reads as TGTGCCAGCAGCTTGGATAGGGGCGAGGGCCAGCCCCAGCATTTT. Translation gives CASSLDRGEGQPQHF. Full variable domain (rest looked up from reference TRBV5-4 and TRBJ1-5): ETGVTQSPTHLIKTRGQQVTLRCSSQSGHNTVSWYQQALGQGPQFIFQYYREEENGRGNFPPRFSGLQFPNYSSELNVNALELDDSALYLCASSLDRGEGQPQHFGDGTRLSIL.